Below, 14 T cell receptor beta chains from the same sample are listed, as sequenced in a study. TCRdb reprocessed the 5' RACE reads with MiXCR, giving one entry per CDR3 protein. In the table there are 45,000 to 70,000 distinct CDR3 sequences, 25% to 30% of which are singletons. Material for sequencing was tumor-infiltrating memory CD4+ T cells sorted from the breast tumor. Regarding subset: memory CD4+ T cells, CD4+CD45RO+CD25-. The source of these receptors is a female donor with breast cancer.

This clonotype has a count of ten or more. This chain joins TRBV5-1 and TRBJ2-1, with D hard to call. The germline gives CDR1 SGHRS, CDR2 YFSETQ. The germline V and J ends were trimmed by 0 bases and 5 bases, with 9 bases remaining between them. There are 14 residues in the CDR3. The CDR3 spells CASSLAQTNNEQFF. CDR3 DNA: TGCGCCAGCAGCTTGGCACAAACCAACAATGAGCAGTTCTTC.

This sequence joins TRBV20-1 and TRBJ1-6; possibly TRBD1 for D (6 bases). The germline V and J ends were trimmed by 6 bases and 0 bases, with 15 bases remaining between them. The germline gives CDR1 DFQATT, CDR2 SNEGSKA (reference sequence). There are 16 residues in the CDR3. This CDR3 reads CSAANRASSYNSPLHF. CDR3 nucleotide sequence: TGCAGTGCCGCTAACAGGGCTAGCTCCTATAATTCACCCCTCCACTTT.

The chain uses TRBV2 and TRBJ1-4; weak D call: TRBD1 (6 bases). The CDR3 contains 13 residues. Germline CDR1 reads SNHLY; CDR2 reads FYNNEI. V shed 8 bases and J shed 5 bases, with 12 bases lying between them. This CDR3 reads CASGGRVNEKLFF. The CDR3 region has the DNA TGTGCCAGCGGGGGCAGGGTCAATGAAAAACTGTTTTTT.

This clonotype was found a few times. Written as DNA, the CDR3 is TGTGCCACCAGTGATCCCTGGCCGGGCGCCGAGCAGTACTTC. Protein: CATSDPWPGAEQYF. The chain is built from TRBV24-1 and TRBJ2-7; D is unresolved. CDR3 length: 14 residues. Germline CDR1 and CDR2: KGHDR and SFDVKD. Trimming pared 3 bases from V and 6 bases from J, leaving 14 bases between.

The genes are TRBV11-2 and TRBJ1-3; D is undetermined. CDR3 length: 15 amino acids. The V and J ends lost 5 bases and 0 bases respectively, with 11 bases between them. The germline V gene has CDR1 SGHAT and CDR2 FQNNGV. This CDR3 is CASSPARSSGNTIYF. CDR3 coding DNA: TGTGCCAGCAGCCCCGCGAGGAGCTCTGGAAACACCATATATTTT.

This clonotype was seen more than once but under ten times. The rearrangement uses TRBV29-1 and TRBJ2-1; maybe TRBD2 (6 bases). Trimming pared 2 bases from V and 10 bases from J, leaving 18 bases between. This CDR3 contains 14 residues. Germline assignment: CDR1 SQVTM and CDR2 ANQGSEA. The CDR3 nucleotides are TGCAGCGTTGAACGGGACTTAAATGTTGTGGAGCAGTTCTTC. Translating it yields CSVERDLNVVEQFF.

The chain employs TRBV6-1 and TRBJ1-2, with 9 bases that match TRBD1. Trimming cost V 11 bases and J 8 bases; bases outside gene matches: 9. This CDR3 has 12 amino acids. In germline, CDR1 is MNHNS, CDR2 SASEGT. CDR3 nucleotides: TGTGCCGTAGGACAGGGGTTGGGAGGCTACACCTTC. It codes for CAVGQGLGGYTF.

This chain links TRBV5-1 with TRBJ1-1, with TRBD1 as a possible D gene (5 bases). V lost 0 bases and J 0 bases, leaving 12 bases between the germline ends. The CDR3 length is 16 residues. The germline V gene encodes CDR1 SGHRS and CDR2 YFSETQ. CDR3 coding DNA: TGCGCCAGCAGCTTGGATGAGGGGCGGATGAACACTGAAGCTTTCTTT. Protein: CASSLDEGRMNTEAFF.

This clonotype showed up just once. V gene TRBV5-1 combines with J gene TRBJ2-2; no reliable D call. V lost 3 bases, J lost 3 bases, and 9 bases lay in between. In germline, CDR1 is SGHRS, CDR2 YFSETQ. This CDR3 has 14 amino acids. The CDR3 here is CASSSRSDTGELFF. In nucleotides, the CDR3 is TGCGCCAGCAGCTCGAGATCGGACACCGGGGAGCTGTTTTTT. Supplemented by reference TRBV5-1 and TRBJ2-2, the full variable domain reads KAGVTQTPRYLIKTRGQQVTLSCSPISGHRSVSWYQQTPGQGLQFLFEYFSETQRNKGNFPGRFSGRQFSNSRSEMNVSTLELGDSALYLCASSSRSDTGELFFGEGSRLTVL.

This clonotype has only a few counts. The V gene is TRBV9, the J gene TRBJ2-1, with 16 bases lining up with TRBD2. CDR1 is SGDLS and CDR2 is YYNGEE in the germline V gene. The junction had 9 bases not matched to a gene; V was cut back by 4 bases and J by 5 bases. This CDR3 has 18 residues. This CDR3 reads CASSPGLAGGPVDNEQFF. The CDR3 coding sequence is TGTGCCAGCAGCCCGGGACTAGCGGGAGGGCCTGTGGACAATGAGCAGTTCTTC.

This clonotype showed up just a few times. J is TRBJ2-1 and V is TRBV24-1; tentatively, D is TRBD2 (6 bases). The CDR3 has 13 amino acids. Germline values: CDR1 KGHDR, CDR2 SFDVKD. Trimming took off 9 bases at V and 4 bases at J, with 12 bases between the two ends. The CDR3 DNA reads as TGTGCCACCGGGACTTATGAATACAATGAGCAGTTCTTC. Its protein product is CATGTYEYNEQFF.

This clonotype was seen more than once but under ten times. The CDR3 DNA sequence: TGCAGTGCTGCAGACCCGACGGGCACTGAAGCTTTCTTT. Residues: CSAADPTGTEAFF. The chain joins TRBV20-1 to TRBJ1-1; D unclear. This CDR3 is built from 13 residues. Trimming stripped 5 bases from V and 4 bases from J, with 14 bases between. CDR1 is DFQATT and CDR2 is SNEGSKA in the germline V gene (reference sequence).

This clonotype was picked up many times. The chain uses TRBV6-1 and TRBJ2-1; 9 bases are shared with TRBD2. The V segment lost 6 bases and the J segment 8 bases; nucleotides outside the gene matches: 8. The germline gives CDR1 MNHNS, CDR2 SASEGT. The CDR3 has 14 amino acids. The CDR3 protein is CASRGGLAGHEQFF. The CDR3 nucleotides are TGTGCCAGCAGGGGGGGACTAGCCGGCCATGAGCAGTTCTTC.

The J gene is TRBJ1-2, the V gene TRBV6-1, with 8 bases matching TRBD1. This CDR3 is built from 13 residues. The trim removed 8 bases at V and 7 bases at J, leaving 9 bases unmatched. Germline V gene sequence: CDR1 MNHNS, CDR2 SASEGT. The CDR3 DNA reads TGTGCCAGCCACAGGGGGGAGGCCTGTGGCTACACCTTC. The encoded protein is CASHRGEACGYTF.